The rows below give T cell receptor beta chains drawn from one sample of a study of blood T cell repertoires in COVID-19. Some clones are missing from TCRdb's copy, which holds only in-frame ones; the method was immunoSEQ multiplex PCR. The repertoire holds over 300,000 clones, with approximately 91% as singletons. The source material was PBMCs or T cells enriched from blood (not recorded which). The source of these receptors is a woman aged 40 to 49 who had recovered from COVID-19. CDR3s include the opening cysteine and the closing phenylalanine or tryptophan. The D gene is left open where the match is weak. For some rows the clone size is stated as once, few or many, or as a class when expanded; others skip it.

v_gene,d_gene,j_gene,abundance,CDR3aa,CDR3nt
TRBV5-6,-,TRBJ2-1,-,CASSPNILRGNEQFF,TGTGCCAGCAGCCCAAACATTCTTCGGGGAAATGAGCAGTTCTTC
TRBV6-5,-,TRBJ1-1,once,CASSLGLAEITEAFF,TGTGCCAGCAGCCTCGGACTGGCGGAGATCACTGAAGCTTTCTTT
TRBV7-9,TRBD1,TRBJ2-1,-,CASSMDRDNEQFF,TGTGCCAGCAGCATGGACAGGGACAATGAGCAGTTCTTC
TRBV7-2,TRBD1,TRBJ1-1,-,CASSPMRDRVLHEAFF,TGTGCCAGCAGCCCCATGAGGGACAGGGTCCTTCATGAAGCTTTCTTT
TRBV27,TRBD1,TRBJ1-2,-,CASSPRDRLFGYGYTF,TGTGCCAGCAGCCCTCGGGACAGGCTCTTTGGCTATGGCTACACCTTC
TRBV9,-,TRBJ2-5,-,CASSVGSEQETQYF,TGTGCCAGCAGCGTAGGGTCAGAACAAGAGACCCAGTACTTC
TRBV18,TRBD2,TRBJ2-3,-,CASSGTSGNSDTQYF,TGTGCCAGCTCAGGAACTAGCGGGAACTCAGATACGCAGTATTTT
TRBV18,TRBD1,TRBJ1-2,-,CASSHRTGNNYGYTF,TGTGCCAGCTCCCACAGGACAGGGAATAACTATGGCTACACCTTC
TRBV7-9,-,TRBJ2-1,-,CASSLNGQGPYNEQFF,TGTGCCAGCAGCTTAAATGGCCAGGGGCCCTACAATGAGCAGTTCTTC
TRBV10-1,-,TRBJ1-1,-,CASSESGGHQGAFF,TGCGCCAGCAGTGAGTCTGGGGGACACCAAGGGGCTTTCTTT
TRBV6-6,-,TRBJ2-7,-,CASSKGQFPYEQYF,TGTGCCAGCAGTAAAGGACAGTTCCCCTACGAGCAGTACTTC
TRBV10-3,TRBD1,TRBJ1-1,few,CAILDRGRTEAFF,TGTGCCATCCTCGACAGGGGGAGGACTGAAGCTTTCTTT
TRBV18,TRBD1,TRBJ2-1,-,CASSPWTGGEGEQFF,TGTGCCAGCTCACCCTGGACAGGGGGCGAGGGTGAGCAGTTCTTC
TRBV24-1,-,TRBJ1-5,-,CATSDPGVSNQPQHF,TGTGCCACCAGTGATCCAGGGGTTAGCAATCAGCCCCAGCATTTT
TRBV11-2,-,TRBJ1-1,-,CASSYMNTEAFF,TGTGCCAGCAGCTACATGAACACTGAAGCTTTCTTT
TRBV10-1,-,TRBJ1-5,-,CASSDSGNQPQHF,TGCGCCAGCAGTGACTCAGGGAATCAGCCCCAGCATTTT
TRBV7-9,TRBD2,TRBJ2-5,-,CASSLVKLAGVGETQYF,TGTGCCAGCAGCTTAGTGAAATTAGCGGGAGTCGGTGAGACCCAGTACTTC
TRBV3-1/TRBV3-2,TRBD2,TRBJ2-5,-,CASSQDRLAVETQYF,TGTGCCAGCAGCCAAGATCGGCTAGCGGTGGAGACCCAGTACTTC
TRBV19,-,TRBJ2-1,-,CASQFQGSVEQFF,TGTGCCAGTCAGTTCCAGGGGTCGGTAGAGCAGTTCTTC
TRBV28,-,TRBJ1-1,-,CASSEGDLKLFF,TGTGCCAGCAGTGAAGGAGATCTGAAGCTTTTCTTT
TRBV4-1,TRBD2,TRBJ2-1,once,CASSQGPSGNEQFF,TGCGCCAGCAGCCAAGGGCCTAGCGGCAATGAGCAGTTCTTC
TRBV15,-,TRBJ1-1,-,CATSRKGVGYTEAFF,TGTGCCACCAGCAGGAAAGGGGTCGGGTACACTGAAGCTTTCTTT
TRBV11-1,-,TRBJ2-2,-,CASSLRRNTGELFF,TGTGCCAGCAGCTTGCGGAGGAACACCGGGGAGCTGTTTTTT
TRBV4-1,-,TRBJ2-6,-,CASSDRPRGGANVLTF,TGCGCCAGCAGCGATAGACCTAGGGGTGGGGCCAACGTCCTGACTTTC
TRBV4-1,-,TRBJ2-1,-,CASSHQTPRGEQFF,TGCGCCAGCAGCCACCAAACCCCCCGGGGTGAGCAGTTCTTC
TRBV5-4,TRBD2,TRBJ2-3,-,CASSLGLDPWADTQYF,TGTGCCAGCAGCTTAGGACTAGATCCTTGGGCAGATACGCAGTATTTT
TRBV7-9,-,TRBJ2-7,-,CASSGGSYEQYF,TGTGCCAGCAGCGGGGGCAGCTACGAGCAGTACTTC
TRBV6-6,TRBD1,TRBJ2-2,-,CASSDRGTGELFF,TGTGCCAGCAGTGACAGGGGAACAGGGGAGCTGTTTTTT
TRBV19,TRBD1,TRBJ2-7,-,CASSTGTGKFYEQYF,TGTGCCAGTAGTACCGGGACAGGAAAGTTCTACGAGCAGTACTTC
TRBV9,-,TRBJ2-1,-,CASSVGWESSYNEQFF,TGTGCCAGCAGCGTCGGGTGGGAGAGCTCCTACAATGAGCAGTTCTTC
TRBV29-1,TRBD2,TRBJ2-1,-,CSAKGPSGRDSSYNEQFF,TGCAGCGCTAAAGGGCCTAGCGGGAGGGACAGCTCCTACAATGAGCAGTTCTTC
TRBV7-9,-,TRBJ1-5,-,CASSLDTGNQPQHF,TGTGCCAGCAGCTTAGATACCGGGAATCAGCCCCAGCATTTT
TRBV28,TRBD1,TRBJ1-5,-,CASTGGKGPQHF,TGTGCCAGTACAGGGGGCAAGGGGCCCCAGCATTTT
TRBV7-2,TRBD1,TRBJ2-5,-,CASSRLDRGTQETQYF,TGTGCCAGCAGCAGATTGGACAGGGGTACCCAAGAGACCCAGTACTTC
TRBV4-3,-,TRBJ2-7,-,CASSQESYQGGYEQYF,TGCGCCAGCAGCCAAGAATCTTACCAGGGAGGCTACGAGCAGTACTTC
TRBV6-5,TRBD1,TRBJ1-5,-,CASSYRGGAYNQPQHF,TGTGCCAGCAGCTACAGGGGCGGGGCCTACAATCAGCCCCAGCATTTT
TRBV4-1,-,TRBJ1-2,few,CASSPRRGEDYGYTF,TGCGCCAGCAGCCCACGGAGAGGGGAGGACTATGGCTACACCTTC
TRBV7-9,-,TRBJ2-7,-,CASSSRDHSYEQYF,TGTGCCAGCAGCTCGCGGGACCACTCCTACGAGCAGTACTTC
TRBV5-6,TRBD2,TRBJ2-1,-,CASSPTSGPYNEQFF,TGTGCCAGCAGTCCGACTAGCGGTCCCTACAATGAGCAGTTCTTC
TRBV7-2,TRBD1,TRBJ2-7,-,CASSEERDRSYEQYF,TGTGCCAGCAGCGAGGAACGGGACAGGTCTTACGAGCAGTACTTC
TRBV6-5,TRBD2,TRBJ2-7,-,CASSYTLAGAAYEQYF,TGTGCCAGCAGTTACACGTTAGCGGGAGCGGCGTACGAGCAGTACTTC
TRBV19,-,TRBJ1-5,-,CASSPLNQPQHF,TGTGCCAGTAGTCCGTTAAATCAGCCCCAGCATTTT
TRBV7-9,-,TRBJ2-1,-,CASSPGPTGAGYNEQFF,TGTGCCAGCAGCCCCGGGCCTACGGGAGCGGGCTACAATGAGCAGTTCTTC
TRBV5-4,TRBD1,TRBJ1-1,-,CASRQDRPMNTEAFF,TGTGCCAGCAGGCAGGACAGGCCTATGAACACTGAAGCTTTCTTT
TRBV11-2,-,TRBJ2-5,-,CASSLDGQTQETQYF,TGTGCCAGCAGCTTAGACGGACAAACCCAAGAGACCCAGTACTTC
TRBV7-2,-,TRBJ2-5,few,CASSLAQAASQETQYF,TGTGCCAGCAGCTTAGCACAGGCAGCTAGTCAAGAGACCCAGTACTTC
TRBV2,-,TRBJ1-2,once,CASSRQELYYGYTF,TGTGCCAGCAGCCGACAGGAGCTGTATTATGGCTACACCTTC
TRBV10-3,-,TRBJ1-4,-,CAISGGSSNEKLFF,TGTGCCATCAGTGGGGGCAGCAGTAATGAAAAACTGTTTTTT
TRBV6-1,-,TRBJ1-2,-,CASSEGGQAPNYGYTF,TGTGCCAGCAGTGAAGGCGGGCAGGCTCCTAACTATGGCTACACCTTC
TRBV7-9,-,TRBJ1-2,few,CASGTGSIRVYGYTF,TGTGCCAGCGGTACAGGGTCCATTCGAGTCTATGGCTACACCTTC
TRBV2,TRBD2,TRBJ2-3,-,CASSAQRTSSGGIAF,TGTGCCAGCAGTGCCCAACGGACCTCTAGCGGGGGAATCGCTTTT